Shown below are 28 T cell receptor beta chains from a single sample sequenced in a study of long-term antiretroviral therapy in people with HIV. The libraries were made with immunoSEQ v3.0 at survey level. Libraries were prepared by immunoSEQ multiplex PCR; TCRdb keeps only in-frame clonotypes and omits some of them. This sample has more than 20,000 clones, with approximately 90% found just once. The specimen was unsorted PBMCs, collected approximately 2.7 years after starting antiretroviral therapy. The receptors shown here come from a middle-aged man with HIV.

This clone was observed once. The J gene is TRBJ1-5, the V gene TRBV7-8, with D possibly matching TRBD1 (6 bases). The CDR3 extends over 15 amino acids. Germline V gene lookup returns CDR1 SGHVS and CDR2 FQNEAQ. Trimming cost V 2 bases and J 0 bases, with 8 bases left between them. This chain's CDR3 is CASSLRTDSNQPQHF. In DNA form, the CDR3 reads TGTGCCAGCAGCTTAAGGACAGATAGCAATCAGCCCCAGCATTTT.

This chain links TRBV4-3 with TRBJ1-2; D remains unclear. Deletions cut 0 bases from V and 4 bases from J, with 18 bases between. Germline CDR1 LGHNA, CDR2 YSLEER. This CDR3 has 17 residues. The CDR3 reads CASSQDRTRTPLYGYTF. DNA of the CDR3: TGCGCCAGCAGCCAAGATCGGACCCGGACCCCCCTCTATGGCTACACCTTC.

The chain links TRBV7-8 to TRBJ1-5; 7 nucleotides align to TRBD1. This CDR3 has 15 residues. Germline values: CDR1 SGHVS, CDR2 FQNEAQ. J was trimmed by 3 bases and V by 2 bases; bases with no gene match: 4. CDR3 region: CASSLHRGANQPQHF. The CDR3, as DNA: TGTGCCAGCAGCTTACACAGGGGTGCCAATCAGCCCCAGCATTTT.

The J gene is TRBJ2-1, the V gene TRBV10-3; 9 bases are a match to TRBD2. Trimming cost V 4 bases and J 6 bases; bases outside gene matches: 7. CDR1 ENHRY and CDR2 SYGVKD come from the germline V gene. The CDR3 contains 15 residues. As DNA, the CDR3 is TGTGCCATCAGTGGGGCCGCGGGGGGGCTCAATGAGCAGTTCTTC. Its translation: CAISGAAGGLNEQFF.

The chain has TRBV21-1 and TRBJ1-2. TRBV21-1 is reported as a pseudogene. The CDR3 totals 16 residues. The CDR3 sequence: CASSPDRYQSNYGYTF. Here the CDR3 DNA reads TGTGCCAGCAGCCCTGATAGGTACCAATCTAACTATGGCTACACCTTC.

The V and J genes are TRBV14 and TRBJ1-3; possible D gene TRBD1, 5 bases. This CDR3 spans 13 amino acids. The V gene lost 2 bases and the J gene lost 7 bases, with 9 bases spanning the gap. The germline gives CDR1 SGHDN, CDR2 FVKESK. This CDR3 is CASSQRGTNTIYF. The CDR3 DNA reads as TGTGCCAGCAGCCAACGTGGGACTAACACCATATATTTT. The complete variable domain, with remaining parts taken from reference TRBV14 and TRBJ1-3, reads EAGVTQFPSHSVIEKGQTVTLRCDPISGHDNLYWYRRVMGKEIKFLLHFVKESKQDESGMPNNRFLAERTGGTYSTLKVQPAELEDSGVYFCASSQRGTNTIYFGEGSWLTVV.

A few counts support this clone. The genes are TRBV7-9 and TRBJ1-1, with 8 nucleotides matching TRBD1. This CDR3 spans 15 amino acids. The J segment lost 5 bases and the V segment lost 1 base, leaving 6 bases of the junction unmatched. Germline V gene data show CDR1 as SEHNR and CDR2 as FQNEAQ (reference sequence). The CDR3 here is CASSLGQGFRTEAFF. The CDR3 DNA reads as TGTGCCAGCAGCTTAGGACAGGGGTTCAGAACTGAAGCTTTCTTT.

This clone has just one count. The chain recombines TRBV5-1 with TRBJ2-7, with D perhaps matching TRBD1 or TRBD2 (5 bases each). This CDR3 is 13 amino acids long. V was shortened by 4 bases and J by 2 bases, with 10 bases between the two germline ends. From germline, CDR1 is SGHRS and CDR2 YFSETQ. CDR3 sequence reads: CASSQGPAYEQYF. CDR3 DNA sequence: TGCGCCAGCAGCCAGGGACCAGCCTACGAGCAGTACTTC.

J is TRBJ2-3 and V is TRBV5-1; 8 bases are shared with TRBD1. Trimming took 3 bases from V and 0 from J; bases not matched to a gene: 3. In germline, CDR1 is SGHRS, CDR2 YFSETQ. The CDR3 extends over 15 amino acids. The CDR3 sequence is CASSSQGASTDTQYF. The DNA of the CDR3 is TGCGCCAGCAGCTCTCAGGGGGCTAGCACAGATACGCAGTATTTT. The variable domain in full, with the rest retrieved from reference TRBV5-1 and TRBJ2-3, is KAGVTQTPRYLIKTRGQQVTLSCSPISGHRSVSWYQQTPGQGLQFLFEYFSETQRNKGNFPGRFSGRQFSNSRSEMNVSTLELGDSALYLCASSSQGASTDTQYFGPGTRLTVL.

The J gene is TRBJ2-2, the V gene TRBV5-5, with 8 bases aligning to TRBD2. The length of the CDR3 is 16 residues. V dropped 2 bases and J dropped 1; count of bases not matched to a gene: 4. Germline V gene data show CDR1 as SGHKS and CDR2 as YYEKEE (reference sequence). The CDR3 sequence is CASSLGLAGNTGELFF. The CDR3 region has the DNA TGTGCCAGCAGCTTAGGACTAGCCGGGAACACCGGGGAGCTGTTTTTT.

The chain is built from TRBV19 and TRBJ2-1; 8 nucleotides agree with TRBD2. This CDR3 contains 16 residues. The V gene's germline CDR1 is LNHDA and CDR2 SQIVND (reference sequence). The trim removed 5 bases at V and 8 bases at J, leaving 14 bases unmatched. CDR3 in amino acids: CASSGELAEEMDEQFF. The CDR3 DNA reads TGTGCCAGTAGTGGGGAACTAGCGGAAGAGATGGATGAGCAGTTCTTC.

The genes are TRBV28 and TRBJ1-2, with 8 bases that match TRBD1. The length of the CDR3 is 17 residues. With V trimmed by 5 bases and J by 2 bases, 13 bases remained unmatched. The germline gives CDR1 MDHEN, CDR2 SYDVKM. The chain's CDR3 is CASSLEQGALGNYGYTF. The CDR3 bases are TGTGCCAGCAGTCTGGAGCAGGGGGCTTTAGGAAACTATGGCTACACCTTC.

V usage is TRBV5-5 and J usage is TRBJ2-7; tentative D call: TRBD2 (5 bases). CDR3 size: 14 residues. V shed 4 bases and J shed 2 bases, with 13 bases lying between them. The germline V gene encodes CDR1 SGHKS and CDR2 YYEKEE (reference sequence). The CDR3 sequence is CASSPSYTTYEQYF. CDR3 nucleotides: TGTGCCAGCAGCCCTAGCTACACCACCTACGAGCAGTACTTC.

The chain joins TRBV28 to TRBJ1-4, with TRBD1 identical over 10 bases. Germline CDR1 MDHEN, CDR2 SYDVKM. Losses at the gene ends were 3 bases for V and 7 bases for J; bases not matched to a gene: 5. The CDR3 consists of 15 residues. CDR3 bases: TGTGCCAGCAGTTTCGGGACAGGGGTAACTGAAAAACTGTTTTTT. It translates to CASSFGTGVTEKLFF.

The chain couples TRBV7-2 to TRBJ1-4; 9 bases align to TRBD1. V was pared by 4 bases and J by 4 bases, with 7 bases of the junction left unmatched. CDR1 is SGHTA and CDR2 is FQGNSA in the germline V gene. The CDR3 runs 16 residues. CDR3 nucleotide sequence: TGTGCCAGCAGCTCCCACAACAGGGGGCTTAATGAAAAACTGTTTTTT. Amino acids: CASSSHNRGLNEKLFF.

This sequence joins TRBV5-6 and TRBJ2-5; 8 positions match TRBD2. The CDR3 is 15 residues long. V dropped 0 bases and J dropped 2; count of bases not matched to a gene: 3. Per the germline V gene, CDR1 is SGHDT and CDR2 is YYEEEE. The CDR3 here is CASSLAGGEQETQYF. The DNA for the CDR3 is TGTGCCAGCAGCTTGGCGGGAGGGGAACAAGAGACCCAGTACTTC.

The chain recombines TRBV4-1 with TRBJ2-3, with 9 bases lining up with TRBD2. CDR1 is MGHRA, CDR2 YSYEKL, per germline. CDR3 size: 15 residues. With 4 bases clipped from V and 0 bases from J, the junction kept 2 bases outside the gene matches. CDR3 loop: CASSRLAGSTDTQYF. In nucleotides, the CDR3 is TGCGCCAGCAGCCGGCTAGCGGGGAGCACAGATACGCAGTATTTT.

The chain couples TRBV6-1 to TRBJ2-7; 7 positions agree with TRBD1. The V and J ends lost 7 bases and 2 bases, in that order; junction bases with no gene match: 11. There are 15 residues in the CDR3. Germline V gene lookup returns CDR1 MNHNS and CDR2 SASEGT. The CDR3: CASILVPGTAYEQYF. CDR3 DNA sequence: TGTGCCAGCATTCTGGTCCCCGGGACAGCCTACGAGCAGTACTTC.

A note on this clone: One end of the junction fails to match germline, which may point to a read error. The V call is TRBV7-2, the J call TRBJ2-2; 15 bases line up with TRBD2. The CDR3 loop spans 18 amino acids. The germline gives CDR1 SGHTA, CDR2 FQGNSA. The CDR3 coding sequence is TGTGCCAGCAGCTTAGAGGGGACTAGCGGGAGGAACCCCGGGGAGCTGTTTTTT. Translated: CASSLEGTSGRNPGELFF.

Comments on this clone: Different DNA sequences within this sample yield the same CDR3. CDR3 residues: CASSPGTGPNEKLFF. The CDR3 nucleotides are TGTGCCAGCAGCCCCGGGACAGGGCCTAATGAAAAACTGTTTTTT. The gene calls are TRBV28 and TRBJ1-4; 9 bases are shared with TRBD1. V was pared by 6 bases and J by 3 bases, with 5 bases of the junction left unmatched. CDR1 and CDR2 (germline): MDHEN, SYDVKM. This CDR3 comprises 15 residues.

The chain uses TRBV19 and TRBJ2-5; possible D gene TRBD2, 6 bases. The ends were cut back, 3 bases at V and 6 bases at J, with 8 bases in the middle. The CDR3 has 12 residues. Per the germline V gene, CDR1 is LNHDA and CDR2 is SQIVND (reference sequence). The CDR3 here is CASSMEGQTQYF. The CDR3 nucleotides read TGTGCCAGTAGTATGGAGGGGCAGACCCAGTACTTC.

The chain links TRBV4-1 to TRBJ2-1, with TRBD2 matching over 10 bases. Germline V gene data show CDR1 as MGHRA and CDR2 as YSYEKL. V lost 2 bases to trimming and J lost 4 bases; unmatched junction nucleotides: 17. The CDR3 consists of 20 residues. DNA for the CDR3: TGCGCCAGCAGCCAACCTAGCGGGGAGCGGGGGGGTCCCAATTACAATGAGCAGTTCTTC. Amino acids: CASSQPSGERGGPNYNEQFF.

This chain links TRBV6-1 with TRBJ2-7; the D call may be TRBD1 or TRBD2 (5 bases each). This CDR3 contains 14 residues. In germline, CDR1 is MNHNS, CDR2 SASEGT. V was pared by 4 bases and J by 5 bases, with 15 bases between. The CDR3 DNA sequence: TGTGCCAGCAGTGTGGGTGAGGGGTCGGACGAGCAGTACTTC. It encodes CASSVGEGSDEQYF.

The table lists this clone with a few counts. The chain links TRBV7-3 to TRBJ2-3; the match to TRBD1 covers 10 bases. CDR1 SGHTA and CDR2 FQGTGA come from the germline V gene. The V segment lost 6 bases and the J segment 1 base; nucleotides outside the gene matches: 4. This CDR3 has 15 amino acids. The CDR3 region has the DNA TGTGCCAGCAGTCCCGGACAGGGGGGCACAGATACGCAGTATTTT. Its protein is CASSPGQGGTDTQYF.

The V call is TRBV6-4, the J call TRBJ1-4, with TRBD1 identical over 12 bases. The germline CDR1 and CDR2 sequences are MRHNA and SNTAGT. The CDR3 is 13 amino acids. V lost 7 bases to trimming and J lost 15 bases; unmatched junction nucleotides: 9. The CDR3 DNA follows: TGTGCCAGCAACCGGGACAGGGGGCGCCGTGTGTTTTTT. Translated, it gives CASNRDRGRRVFF.

The chain joins TRBV11-2 to TRBJ1-2; the D is unclear. The CDR3 is 15 amino acids. V lost 1 base to trimming and J lost 6 bases, with 15 bases between them. Looked up from germline, CDR1 is SGHAT and CDR2 is FQNNGV. This chain's CDR3 is CASSLGIGVVHGYTF. CDR3 DNA sequence: TGTGCCAGCAGCTTAGGAATCGGCGTCGTCCATGGCTACACCTTC.

J is TRBJ2-7 and V is TRBV28; D is unresolved. The germline V gene encodes CDR1 MDHEN and CDR2 SYDVKM. Trimming left V 5 bases short and J 4 bases short, with 12 bases between. The CDR3 sequence is 13 residues long. The CDR3 is CASSRPRLYEQYF. Written as DNA, the CDR3 is TGTGCCAGCAGTCGCCCTAGGTTATACGAGCAGTACTTC.

This clone came up a few times. The chain employs TRBV5-4 and TRBJ2-7; D unclear. The CDR3 length is 13 residues. From germline, CDR1 is SGHNT and CDR2 YYREEE (reference sequence). V was pared by 5 bases and J by 2 bases, with 11 bases between. CDR3 sequence reads: CASSRDLTYEQYF. In DNA form, the CDR3 reads TGTGCCAGCAGTCGTGATCTAACCTACGAGCAGTACTTC.